Given below is one T cell receptor (beta chain) in context. The data were obtained in a study of blood T cell repertoires in COVID-19. Background on the study: Samples representing acute and convalescent COVID-19 were sourced from the United States, Italy and Spain. Nucleic acid was either cDNA or gDNA, and it came from T cells, B-cell-depleted T cells, or PBMCs.

Produced via immunoSEQ multiplex PCR; TCRdb's table is partial and in-frame only. The data hold about 240,000 clones, with approximately 86% observed a single time. This CDR3 is 18 amino acids long. With V trimmed by 5 bases and J by 1 base, 13 bases remained unmatched. The germline V gene has CDR1 SGHTA and CDR2 FQGNSA. The TCR originated in a woman in her 30s with acute or convalescent COVID-19. Sample: peripheral blood. The rearrangement links TRBV7-2 to TRBJ2-4; 8 bases match TRBD2. The CDR3 bases are TGTGCCAGCAGCCCAACCGGGACTAGTTTGGTGGCCAAAAACATTCAGTACTTC. Protein sequence: CASSPTGTSLVAKNIQYF.